The 10 T cell receptor beta chains below were found in one sample sequenced in a study of cytomegalovirus exposure and HLA in healthy donors. 60 Vbeta and 13 Jbeta primers were used in PCR. Generated by immunoSEQ multiplex PCR, the TCRdb table keeps only in-frame clones and is missing some. The sample consists of around 170,000 clones, 80% of them appearing once. The sample was PBMCs. The receptors come from a man aged 40-49 years in good health and CMV-seropositive.

The CDR3 DNA reads TGTGCCAGCAGCCCGGGGCAGGGGGACCCCTACGAGCAGTACTTC. It is translated as CASSPGQGDPYEQYF. The chain has TRBV13 and TRBJ2-7, with 7 bases that match TRBD1. Per the germline V gene, CDR1 is PRHDT and CDR2 is FYEKMQ (reference sequence). The CDR3 is 15 residues long. With V trimmed by 5 bases and J by 2 bases, 9 bases remained unmatched.

The V and J genes are TRBV7-2 and TRBJ2-2, with D possibly TRBD1 on 6 matching bases. This CDR3 is built from 17 residues. CDR1 is SGHTA, CDR2 FQGNSA, per germline. V was pared by 1 base and J by 6 bases, with 18 bases between. CDR3 region: CASSLVGASPGAGELFF. The CDR3 bases are TGTGCCAGCAGCTTAGTGGGGGCTAGCCCAGGCGCCGGGGAGCTGTTTTTT.

The chain couples TRBV7-9 to TRBJ2-6; the D gene is possibly TRBD1 (7 bases). Germline values: CDR1 SEHNR, CDR2 FQNEAQ (reference sequence). The germline V and J ends were trimmed by 4 bases and 2 bases, with 18 bases remaining between them. The CDR3 totals 18 residues. This CDR3 is CASSSADRRVTGANVLTF. CDR3 DNA: TGTGCCAGCAGCTCGGCGGACAGGAGGGTAACTGGGGCCAACGTCCTGACTTTC.

The J gene is TRBJ2-3, the V gene TRBV11-3, with no clear D. CDR3 size: 15 residues. V dropped 0 bases and J dropped 6 bases, with 13 bases sitting between them. CDR1 is SGHNT, CDR2 YENEEA, per germline. CDR3 amino acids: CASSLDTTAHDTQYF. The CDR3 region has the DNA TGTGCCAGCAGCTTAGACACTACCGCACACGATACGCAGTATTTT.

The rearrangement links TRBV7-3 to TRBJ1-6; weak D call: TRBD1 (6 bases). The CDR3 extends over 14 amino acids. V lost 1 base and J 7 bases, leaving 8 bases between the germline ends. Germline V gene data show CDR1 as SGHTA and CDR2 as FQGTGA. The DNA for the CDR3 is TGTGCCAGCAGCTTAAAGGGGGTGAATTCACCCCTCCACTTT. It is translated as CASSLKGVNSPLHF.

V usage is TRBV2 and J usage is TRBJ1-2; the match to TRBD1 covers 8 bases. CDR1 is SNHLY, CDR2 FYNNEI, per germline. V trimming: 9 bases; J trimming: 3 bases; junction bases outside the gene matches: 12. The CDR3 extends over 15 amino acids. CDR3 sequence: CASRTGIRAHYGYTF. CDR3 sequence (DNA): TGTGCCAGTAGGACAGGGATCCGGGCCCACTATGGCTACACCTTC.

This chain links TRBV28 with TRBJ1-3; TRBD1 is a possible D gene (5 bases). Germline CDR1 MDHEN, CDR2 SYDVKM. V was clipped by 6 bases and J by 3 bases, with 18 bases between them. This CDR3 comprises 16 residues. The CDR3 spells CASSRGGGGFGNTIYF. The CDR3 DNA is TGTGCCAGCAGCCGCGGGGGGGGAGGGTTTGGAAACACCATATATTTT.

This clone turned up a few times. This rearrangement joins TRBV7-9 to TRBJ2-7; the match to TRBD1 covers 8 bases. J gave up 5 bases and V 3 bases, and 9 bases lay outside the gene matches. Germline V lookup: CDR1 SEHNR, CDR2 FQNEAQ (reference sequence). The CDR3 consists of 15 residues. The CDR3 reads CASSFSPDRGHEQYF. The CDR3 DNA is TGTGCCAGCAGCTTCTCCCCCGACAGGGGTCACGAGCAGTACTTC.

This clone was seen just once. The chain employs TRBV19 and TRBJ1-3, with a weak D call TRBD1 (5 bases). V lost 5 bases and J 8 bases, leaving 13 bases between the germline ends. Germline V gene sequence: CDR1 LNHDA, CDR2 SQIVND (reference sequence). This CDR3 region has 13 residues. The CDR3 reads CASSPSGLDTIYF. In nucleotides, the CDR3 is TGTGCCAGTAGTCCTTCAGGGTTGGACACCATATATTTT. The full variable domain, in which reference TRBV19 and TRBJ1-3 provide the parts outside the CDR3, is DGGITQSPKYLFRKEGQNVTLSCEQNLNHDAMYWYRQDPGQGLRLIYYSQIVNDFQKGDIAEGYSVSREKKESFPLTVTSAQKNPTAFYLCASSPSGLDTIYFGEGSWLTVV.

The chain couples TRBV6-5 to TRBJ1-1; 7 positions match TRBD1. V shed 2 bases and J 4 bases; nucleotides not matched to a gene: 7. The germline V gene encodes CDR1 MNHEY and CDR2 SVGAGI. This CDR3 has 15 amino acids. In DNA, the CDR3 is TGTGCCAGCAGTTACAACAGGGGTCGTAGCACTGAAGCTTTCTTT. Amino acids: CASSYNRGRSTEAFF.